This T cell receptor beta chain is from a study of CD8 T cells in ankylosing spondylitis. The germline CDR1 and CDR2 sequences are KGHSH and LQKENI. The CDR3 loop spans 14 amino acids. Trimming cost V 2 bases and J 6 bases, with 13 bases left between them. TCRdb recomputed calls from the 5' RACE reads with MiXCR, one row per CDR3 protein. Of some 240,000 distinct CDR3 sequences in the sample, about 20% were seen once. The sequence was obtained from a male donor with ankylosing spondylitis or in good health (not recorded which). The chain is built from TRBV18 and TRBJ1-2; D is ambiguous. Sequences were obtained from blood, either unsorted or a sorted T cell fraction (not recorded which). The CDR3 bases are TGTGCCAGCTCACCAGTTTGGACGGTACATGGCTACACCTTC. This translates into CASSPVWTVHGYTF. The variable domain in full, completed from reference TRBV18 and TRBJ1-2, reads NAGVMQNPRHLVRRRGQEARLRCSPMKGHSHVYWYRQLPEEGLKFMVYLQKENIIDESGMPKERFSAEFPKEGPSILRIQQVVRGDSAAYFCASSPVWTVHGYTFGSGTRLTVV.